This T cell receptor (beta chain) was sequenced for a study of OX40 agonist ivuxolimab in advanced cancers. Study-wide context: Treatment of patients was with ivuxolimab, an agonistic anti-OX40 (CD134) antibody.

Notes on this clone: Its antigen is currently unknown.

Whole-study findings and limits: It was not determined which antigens were specifically recognized by the peripheral T cells that had undergone clonal expansion. CD4+ T cells averaged fewer expanded clones than CD8+ T cells.

The CDR3 has 12 residues. The germline V gene encodes CDR1 SGHTA and CDR2 FQGNSA. Unmatched junction bases numbered 4, after V lost 5 bases and J lost 6 bases. Profiling relied on immunoSEQ multiplex PCR, and the TCRdb table lists in-frame clones only, not all of them. Among 50,000 or so clones listed, about 75% were seen once. Sequencing used CD4+ or CD8+ T cells sorted from blood, obtained in a trial of the OX40 agonist ivuxolimab. The genes are TRBV7-2 and TRBJ2-7; 7 bases are shared with TRBD1. The sequence was collected from an adult with an advanced solid tumor such as melanoma, head and neck, liver or kidney cancer. The CDR3 DNA follows: TGTGCCAGCAGCCTGACAGGGACCGAGCAGTACTTC. Residues: CASSLTGTEQYF.